The sequence of this TCR beta chain was determined in a study of vaccination and CD4 T cells after COVID-19. Whole-study context: Median time from COVID diagnosis to post-COVID sampling was 101 days (35 to 161).

The Oncomine TCR Beta short-read assay was what sequenced the DNA obtained from cultured CD4+ T cells. TCRdb re-called the PCR reads through MiXCR, storing one row per CDR3 protein. The sample lists about 10,000 distinct CDR3 sequences, roughly 64% occurring once. Indicated treatment: roughly ten-day PBMC culture with coronavirus spike peptide pools or control peptides (ViraFEST assay). The medium had half its volume replaced with fresh IL-2 medium on days 3 and 7. Remarks on this clonotype: Its antigen is not known.

CDR1 and CDR2 from the germline V gene are DFQATT and SNEGSKA (reference sequence). V lost 2 bases, J lost 7 bases, and 20 bases lay in between. CDR3 length: 15 amino acids. The chain links TRBV20-1 to TRBJ1-2, with a tentative D call TRBD1 (5 bases). Sequenced sample: CD4+ T cells from blood, cultured in vitro. The source of this sequence is a human donor who had recovered from COVID-19. DNA for the CDR3: TGCAGTGCTAGACCCCCAGGGTTCCCCCCTAGTGGCTACACCTTC. This sequence encodes CSARPPGFPPSGYTF.